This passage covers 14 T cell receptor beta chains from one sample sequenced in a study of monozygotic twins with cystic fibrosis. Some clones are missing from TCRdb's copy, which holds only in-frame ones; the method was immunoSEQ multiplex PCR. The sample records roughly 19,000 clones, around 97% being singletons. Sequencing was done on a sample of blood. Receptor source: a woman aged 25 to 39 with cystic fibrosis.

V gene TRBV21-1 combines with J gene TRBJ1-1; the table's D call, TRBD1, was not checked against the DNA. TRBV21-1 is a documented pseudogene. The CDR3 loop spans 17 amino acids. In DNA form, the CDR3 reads TGTGCCAGCAGCCGTTCAACGAGGCAGGACATTAACACTGAAGCTTTCTTT. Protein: CASSRSTRQDINTEAFF.

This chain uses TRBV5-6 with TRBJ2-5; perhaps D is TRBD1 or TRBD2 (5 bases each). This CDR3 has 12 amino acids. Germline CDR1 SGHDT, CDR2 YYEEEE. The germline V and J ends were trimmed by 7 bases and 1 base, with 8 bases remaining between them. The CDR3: CASGGPQETQYF. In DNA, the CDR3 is TGTGCCAGCGGGGGACCCCAAGAGACCCAGTACTTC.

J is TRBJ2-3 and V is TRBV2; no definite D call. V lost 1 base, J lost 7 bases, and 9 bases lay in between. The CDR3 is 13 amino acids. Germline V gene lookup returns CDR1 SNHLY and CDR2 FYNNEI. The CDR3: CASSEETPNTQYF. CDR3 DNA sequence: TGTGCCAGCAGTGAAGAGACTCCGAATACGCAGTATTTT.

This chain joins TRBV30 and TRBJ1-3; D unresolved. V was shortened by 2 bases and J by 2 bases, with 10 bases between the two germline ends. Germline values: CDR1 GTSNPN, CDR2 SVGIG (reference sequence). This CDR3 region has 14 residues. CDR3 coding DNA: TGTGCCTGGAGTACCACCAGGCCTGGAAACACCATATATTTT. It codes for CAWSTTRPGNTIYF.

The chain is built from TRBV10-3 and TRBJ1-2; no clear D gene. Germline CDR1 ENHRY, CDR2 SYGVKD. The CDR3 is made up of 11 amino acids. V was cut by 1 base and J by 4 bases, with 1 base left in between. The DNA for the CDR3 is TGTGCCATCAGTGAGTTCTATGGCTACACCTTC. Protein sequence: CAISEFYGYTF.

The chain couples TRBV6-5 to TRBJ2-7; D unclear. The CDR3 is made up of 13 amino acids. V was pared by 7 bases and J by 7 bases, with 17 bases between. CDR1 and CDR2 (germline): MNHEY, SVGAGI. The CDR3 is CASNSGRLAEQYF. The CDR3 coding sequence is TGTGCCAGCAACTCAGGACGGCTCGCTGAGCAGTACTTC.

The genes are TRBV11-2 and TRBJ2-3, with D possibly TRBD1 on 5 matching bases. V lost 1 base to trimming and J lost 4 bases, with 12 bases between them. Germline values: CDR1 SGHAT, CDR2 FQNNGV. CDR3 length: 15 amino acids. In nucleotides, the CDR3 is TGTGCCAGCAGCTTAGCAGGGCGTTTGGCAGATACGCAGTATTTT. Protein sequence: CASSLAGRLADTQYF.

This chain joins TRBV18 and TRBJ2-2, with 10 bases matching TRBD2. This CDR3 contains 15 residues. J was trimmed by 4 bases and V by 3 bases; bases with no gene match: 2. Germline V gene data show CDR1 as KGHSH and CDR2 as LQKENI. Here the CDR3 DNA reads TGTGCCAGCTCACCGGGACTAGCGCCCACCGGGGAGCTGTTTTTT. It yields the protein CASSPGLAPTGELFF.

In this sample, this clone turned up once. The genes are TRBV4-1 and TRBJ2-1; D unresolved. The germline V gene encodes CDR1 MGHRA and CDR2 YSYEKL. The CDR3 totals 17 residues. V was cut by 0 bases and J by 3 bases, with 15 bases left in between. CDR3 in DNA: TGCGCCAGCAGCCAAGATGCAACCCTACTTAGCTACAATGAGCAGTTCTTC. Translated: CASSQDATLLSYNEQFF.

CDR3: CASSSEGQSSYNEQFF. The CDR3 DNA is TGTGCCAGCAGCTCGGAAGGGCAGAGCTCCTACAATGAGCAGTTCTTC. This chain joins TRBV5-4 and TRBJ2-1; no definite D call. Germline V gene sequence: CDR1 SGHNT, CDR2 YYREEE (reference sequence). With 3 bases removed from V and 0 bases from J, the gap between germline ends came to 13 bases. The CDR3 loop spans 16 amino acids.

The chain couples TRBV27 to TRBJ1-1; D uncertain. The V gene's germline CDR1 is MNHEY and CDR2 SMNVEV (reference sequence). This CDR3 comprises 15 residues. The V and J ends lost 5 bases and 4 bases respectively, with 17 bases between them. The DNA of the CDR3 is TGTGCCAGCAGTAGAGAGAGAACCGGGAGCACTGAAGCTTTCTTT. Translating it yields CASSRERTGSTEAFF.

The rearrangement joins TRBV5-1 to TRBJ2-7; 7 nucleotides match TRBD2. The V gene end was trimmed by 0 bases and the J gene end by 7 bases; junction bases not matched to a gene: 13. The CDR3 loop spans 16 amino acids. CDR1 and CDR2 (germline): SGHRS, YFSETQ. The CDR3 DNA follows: TGCGCCAGCAGCTTGGCCGGAGGAGCGGGGACCTCGGAGCAGTACTTC. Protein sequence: CASSLAGGAGTSEQYF.

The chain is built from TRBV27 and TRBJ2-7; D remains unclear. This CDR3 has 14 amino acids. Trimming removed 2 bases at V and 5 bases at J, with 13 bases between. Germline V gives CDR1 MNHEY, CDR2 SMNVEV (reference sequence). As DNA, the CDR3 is TGTGCCAGCAGTTTAAGGTTGGGTGGCGACGAGCAGTACTTC. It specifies CASSLRLGGDEQYF.

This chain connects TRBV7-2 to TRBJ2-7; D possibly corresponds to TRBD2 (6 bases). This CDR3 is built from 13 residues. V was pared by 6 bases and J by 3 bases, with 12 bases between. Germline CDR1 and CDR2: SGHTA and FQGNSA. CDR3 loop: CASSSGLLYEQYF. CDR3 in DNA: TGTGCCAGCAGTTCGGGACTCCTCTACGAGCAGTACTTC.